This TCR beta chain was retrieved from a study of control samples from healthy donors and cancer patients. The assay was immunoSEQ multiplex PCR, and TCRdb's table has in-frame clones only and misses some. In the table there are about 160,000 clones, about 94% of which are singletons. The V end was cut by 6 bases, the J end by 1 base, with 15 bases between. The V gene's germline CDR1 is LNHDA and CDR2 SQIVND (reference sequence). The CDR3 has 15 residues. This chain uses TRBV19 with TRBJ1-2; maybe TRBD1 (6 bases). The material sequenced was PBMCs. This TCR was sampled from a man aged 60-69 years with colorectal cancer. The CDR3 DNA is TGTGCCAGTAGCACAGGGTCCCTTTTTAACTATGGCTACACCTTC. Translation gives CASSTGSLFNYGYTF.